This T cell receptor beta chain emerged from a study of control samples from healthy donors and cancer patients. Assay used: immunoSEQ multiplex PCR; TCRdb lists only in-frame clones, some missing. The table has approximately 82,000 clones, roughly 93% seen once. The junction had 9 bases not matched to a gene; V was cut back by 4 bases and J by 4 bases. This CDR3 comprises 15 residues. The germline CDR1 and CDR2 sequences are KGHSH and LQKENI. This rearrangement joins TRBV18 to TRBJ2-7; TRBD2 aligns across 8 bases. Sequencing was done on a sample of PBMCs. The receptor's source is a woman aged 40 to 49 with lung cancer. CDR3 sequence reads: CASSQGTGGKYEQYF. In DNA form, the CDR3 reads TGTGCCAGCTCACAGGGCACGGGGGGGAAATACGAGCAGTACTTC.